These T cell receptor beta chains were read from a single sample in a study of cytomegalovirus exposure and HLA in healthy donors. Sequencing used immunoSEQ multiplex PCR; TCRdb keeps in-frame clones, though not all of them. The sample includes approximately 200,000 clones, 79% seen only once; the top ten take approximately 1.5%. Sequencing was performed on PBMCs. The receptors here all came from a girl between 5 and 17 years old in good health and CMV-seropositive. CDR3s include the opening cysteine and the closing phenylalanine or tryptophan. D genes are given only for firm matches. Only some rows state a clone size, as once, few, many or a class for expanded clones.

v_call	d_call	clone_size	j_call	cdr3_aa	cdr3_nt
TRBV15	.	.	TRBJ1-2	CATSRDRYSPLDGYTF	TGTGCCACCAGCAGAGATCGGTATAGTCCCCTTGATGGCTACACCTTC
TRBV2	.	few	TRBJ2-7	CASSERADPYEQYF	TGTGCCAGCAGTGAGAGGGCAGACCCCTACGAGCAGTACTTC
TRBV16	.	once	TRBJ2-2	CASSQSRTGELFF	TGTGCCAGCAGCCAATCTCGGACCGGGGAGCTGTTTTTT
TRBV7-9	.	.	TRBJ2-1	CASSFVGWAGDNSYNEQFF	TGTGCCAGCAGCTTCGTTGGGTGGGCGGGGGACAACTCCTACAATGAGCAGTTCTTC
TRBV5-1	.	few	TRBJ2-7	CASSSQGREQYF	TGCGCCAGCAGCTCACAGGGGAGGGAGCAGTACTTC
TRBV6-1	.	.	TRBJ1-3	CASSDWGGLAGNTIYF	TGTGCCAGCAGTGATTGGGGAGGACTGGCCGGAAACACCATATATTTT
TRBV7-7	.	.	TRBJ2-2	CASSLAANTGELFF	TGTGCCAGCAGCCTGGCCGCGAACACCGGGGAGCTGTTTTTT
TRBV15	TRBD1	.	TRBJ2-7	CATSRAGTGDPNF	TGTGCCACCAGCAGAGCCGGGACAGGTGATCCGAACTTC
TRBV11-2	TRBD1	few	TRBJ1-2	CASSQFWGTGGTNYGYTF	TGTGCCAGCAGCCAGTTCTGGGGGACAGGGGGCACTAACTATGGCTACACCTTC
TRBV11-2	.	.	TRBJ2-5	CASSLVLSSLGETQYF	TGTGCCAGCAGCTTAGTCCTTAGCTCCCTGGGAGAGACCCAGTACTTC
TRBV7-2	.	.	TRBJ1-4	CASSPLPPGENEKLFF	TGTGCCAGCAGCCCCCTCCCTCCAGGGGAGAATGAAAAACTGTTTTTT
TRBV12-5	.	once	TRBJ1-5	CASGWESGSNQPQHF	TGTGCTAGTGGTTGGGAGTCGGGGAGCAATCAGCCCCAGCATTTT
TRBV19	.	.	TRBJ1-5	CASSIAPDGQQPQHF	TGTGCCAGTAGTATAGCCCCAGATGGACAGCAGCCCCAGCATTTT
TRBV7-6	TRBD2	.	TRBJ2-7	CASSLLGTSPYEQYF	TGTGCCAGCAGCTTACTCGGGACTAGTCCCTACGAGCAGTACTTC
TRBV4-3	TRBD1	.	TRBJ2-7	CASSQTGTGGYEQYF	TGCGCCAGCAGCCAAACCGGGACAGGTGGCTACGAGCAGTACTTC
TRBV6-5	TRBD1	.	TRBJ1-4	CASSPGGRWEKLFF	TGTGCCAGCAGCCCAGGGGGGCGTTGGGAAAAACTGTTTTTT
TRBV7-2	TRBD2	.	TRBJ2-3	CASSPKAGDTDTQYF	TGTGCCAGCAGCCCGAAAGCGGGGGACACAGATACGCAGTATTTT
TRBV6-1	.	.	TRBJ1-1	CASRVTNTEAFF	TGTGCCAGCCGGGTTACCAACACTGAAGCTTTCTTT
TRBV30	.	.	TRBJ2-3	CAWSVPPGADTQYF	TGTGCCTGGAGTGTACCACCAGGGGCAGATACGCAGTATTTT
TRBV6-5	.	.	TRBJ1-5	CASCTGRNQPQHF	TGTGCCAGTTGCACAGGTCGGAATCAGCCCCAGCATTTT
TRBV13	TRBD2	.	TRBJ2-3	CASSSTPMLRGGYTDTQYF	TGTGCCAGCAGCTCGACCCCCATGTTGCGGGGGGGATACACAGATACGCAGTATTTT
TRBV27	.	few	TRBJ1-1	CASSKTELNTEAFF	TGTGCCAGCAGCAAGACAGAACTCAACACTGAAGCTTTCTTT
TRBV5-6	TRBD2	.	TRBJ2-1	CASSALAGVYNEQFF	TGTGCCAGCAGCGCACTAGCGGGGGTCTACAATGAGCAGTTCTTC
TRBV4-3	TRBD1	.	TRBJ1-2	CASSRGQVEDGYTF	TGCGCCAGCAGCCGAGGACAGGTGGAGGATGGCTACACCTTC
TRBV4-1	TRBD1	.	TRBJ2-1	CASSQTGGSPYNEQFF	TGCGCCAGCAGCCAGACAGGGGGCTCACCTTACAATGAGCAGTTCTTC
TRBV27	.	.	TRBJ1-1	CASSLNGRRPNTEAFF	TGTGCCAGCAGTTTAAATGGGAGGCGGCCGAACACTGAAGCTTTCTTT
TRBV19	.	.	TRBJ1-2	CASSTPDRDYGYTF	TGTGCCAGTAGTACCCCGGACAGAGACTATGGCTACACCTTC
TRBV10-1	.	.	TRBJ2-3	CASPKLGTQYF	TGCGCCAGCCCTAAACTAGGTACGCAGTATTTT
TRBV2	.	.	TRBJ1-1	CASSLSGLQNTEAFF	TGTGCCAGCAGTCTCTCAGGGCTTCAGAACACTGAAGCTTTCTTT
TRBV18	.	.	TRBJ1-1	CATRADTEAFF	TGTGCCACCAGGGCAGACACTGAAGCTTTCTTT
TRBV11-2	.	.	TRBJ2-1	CASSPPAGNEQFF	TGTGCCAGCAGCCCCCCAGCGGGCAATGAGCAGTTCTTC
TRBV4-3	.	.	TRBJ1-4	CASRGAAAEKLFF	TGCGCCAGCCGGGGTGCTGCGGCTGAAAAACTGTTTTTT
TRBV5-4	.	.	TRBJ1-1	CASSLKLGTEAFF	TGTGCCAGCAGCTTGAAGCTAGGCACTGAAGCTTTCTTT
TRBV6-1	.	.	TRBJ1-1	CASSEPRDDMNTEAFF	TGTGCCAGCAGTGAGCCCCGGGATGATATGAACACTGAAGCTTTCTTT
TRBV6-5	TRBD1	few	TRBJ2-7	CASSYSGQGVSEQYF	TGTGCCAGCAGTTACTCGGGACAGGGAGTTTCCGAGCAGTACTTC
TRBV2	TRBD1	.	TRBJ1-1	CASRQGWSTEAFF	TGTGCCAGCAGACAGGGGTGGAGCACTGAAGCTTTCTTT
TRBV6-5	.	.	TRBJ1-1	CASSYSRQAGAEAFF	TGTGCCAGCAGTTACTCCCGACAGGCAGGGGCTGAAGCTTTCTTT
TRBV16	TRBD1	.	TRBJ1-2	CASSQPGQRIYGYTF	TGTGCCAGCAGCCAACCGGGACAGAGAATTTATGGCTACACCTTC
TRBV25-1	.	.	TRBJ2-5	CASSASQTQYF	TGTGCCAGCAGTGCTAGTCAGACCCAGTACTTC
TRBV29-1	TRBD1	.	TRBJ1-4	CSVTDRGRGEKLFF	TGCAGCGTCACCGACAGGGGGCGCGGTGAAAAACTGTTTTTT